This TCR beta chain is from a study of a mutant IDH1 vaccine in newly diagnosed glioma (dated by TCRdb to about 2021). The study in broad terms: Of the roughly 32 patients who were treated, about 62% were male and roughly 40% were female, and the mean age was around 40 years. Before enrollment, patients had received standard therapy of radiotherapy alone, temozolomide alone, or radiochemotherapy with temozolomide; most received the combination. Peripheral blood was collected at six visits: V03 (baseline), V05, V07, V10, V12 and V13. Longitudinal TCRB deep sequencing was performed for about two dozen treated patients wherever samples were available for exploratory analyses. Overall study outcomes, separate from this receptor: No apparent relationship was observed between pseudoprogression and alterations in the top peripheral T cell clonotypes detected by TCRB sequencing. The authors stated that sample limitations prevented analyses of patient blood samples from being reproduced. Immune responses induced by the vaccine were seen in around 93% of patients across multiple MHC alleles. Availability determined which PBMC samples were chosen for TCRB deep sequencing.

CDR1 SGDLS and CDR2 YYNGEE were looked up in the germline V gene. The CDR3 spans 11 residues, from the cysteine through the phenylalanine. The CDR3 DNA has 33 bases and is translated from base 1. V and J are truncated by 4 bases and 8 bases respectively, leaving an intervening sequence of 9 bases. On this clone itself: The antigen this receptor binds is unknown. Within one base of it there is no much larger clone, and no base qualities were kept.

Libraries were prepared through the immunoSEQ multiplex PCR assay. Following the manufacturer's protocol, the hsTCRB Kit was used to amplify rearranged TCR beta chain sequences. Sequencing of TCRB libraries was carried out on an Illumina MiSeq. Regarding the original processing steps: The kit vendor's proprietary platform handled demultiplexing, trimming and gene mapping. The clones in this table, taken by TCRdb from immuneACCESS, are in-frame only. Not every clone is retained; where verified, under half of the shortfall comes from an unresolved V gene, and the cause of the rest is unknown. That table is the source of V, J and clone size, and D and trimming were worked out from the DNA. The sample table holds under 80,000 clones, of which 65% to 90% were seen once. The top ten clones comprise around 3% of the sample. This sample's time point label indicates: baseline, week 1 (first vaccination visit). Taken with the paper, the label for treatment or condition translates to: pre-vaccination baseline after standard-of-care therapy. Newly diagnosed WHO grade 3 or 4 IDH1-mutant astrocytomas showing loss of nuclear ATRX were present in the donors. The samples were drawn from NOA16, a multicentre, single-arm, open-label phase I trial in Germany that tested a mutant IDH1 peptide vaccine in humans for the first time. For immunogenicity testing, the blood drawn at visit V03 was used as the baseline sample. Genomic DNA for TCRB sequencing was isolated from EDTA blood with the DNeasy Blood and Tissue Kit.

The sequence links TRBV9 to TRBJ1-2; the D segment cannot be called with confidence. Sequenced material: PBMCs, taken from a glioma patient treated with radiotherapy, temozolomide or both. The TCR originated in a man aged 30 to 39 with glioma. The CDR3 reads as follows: CASSPSGGYTF. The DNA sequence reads TGTGCCAGCAGCCCATCGGGAGGCTACACCTTC.